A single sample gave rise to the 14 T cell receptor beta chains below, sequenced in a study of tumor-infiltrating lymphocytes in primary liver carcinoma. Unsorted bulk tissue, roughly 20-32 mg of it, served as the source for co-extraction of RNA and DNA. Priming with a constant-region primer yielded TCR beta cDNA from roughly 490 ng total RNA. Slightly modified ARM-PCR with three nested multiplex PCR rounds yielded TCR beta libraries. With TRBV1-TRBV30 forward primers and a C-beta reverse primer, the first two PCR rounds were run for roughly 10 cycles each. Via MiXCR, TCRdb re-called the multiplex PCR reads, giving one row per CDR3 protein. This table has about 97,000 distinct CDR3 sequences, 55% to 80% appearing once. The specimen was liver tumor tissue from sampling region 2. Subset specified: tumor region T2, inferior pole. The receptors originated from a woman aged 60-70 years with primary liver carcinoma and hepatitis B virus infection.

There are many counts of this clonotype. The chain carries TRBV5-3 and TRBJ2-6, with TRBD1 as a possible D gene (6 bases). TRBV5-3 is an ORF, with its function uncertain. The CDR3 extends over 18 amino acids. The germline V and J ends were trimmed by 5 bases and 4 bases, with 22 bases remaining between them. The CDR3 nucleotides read TGTGCCAGAAGTCCGGCCGGACATACAGGGAGAGGGGCCAACGTCCTGACTTTC. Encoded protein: CARSPAGHTGRGANVLTF.

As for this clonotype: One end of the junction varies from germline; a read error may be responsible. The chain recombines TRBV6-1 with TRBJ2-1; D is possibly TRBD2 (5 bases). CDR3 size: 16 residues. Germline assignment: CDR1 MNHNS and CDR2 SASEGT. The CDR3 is CARSDSGDYTNNEQFF. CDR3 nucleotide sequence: TGTGCCCGCAGTGACTCTGGAGACTATACCAATAATGAGCAGTTCTTC.

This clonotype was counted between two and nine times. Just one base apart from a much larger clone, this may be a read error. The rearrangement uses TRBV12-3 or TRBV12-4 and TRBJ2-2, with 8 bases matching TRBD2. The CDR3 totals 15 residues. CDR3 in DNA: TGTGCCAGCAGTTTACTAGCGGGCTACACCGGGGAGCTGTTATTT. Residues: CASSLLAGYTGELLF.

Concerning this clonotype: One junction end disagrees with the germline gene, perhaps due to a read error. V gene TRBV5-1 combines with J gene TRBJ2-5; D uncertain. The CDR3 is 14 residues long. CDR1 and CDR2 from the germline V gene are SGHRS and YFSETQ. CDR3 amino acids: CARSLAPGEETQYF. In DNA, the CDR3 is TGCGCCAGGAGCTTGGCCCCGGGCGAAGAGACCCAGTACTTC.

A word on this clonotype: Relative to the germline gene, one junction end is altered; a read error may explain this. The CDR3, as DNA: TGTGCCACCAGCTTAGATCCGATCATGGCGCTGCGCTATGGCTACATCTTC. This encodes CATSLDPIMALRYGYIF. The V and J genes are TRBV11-2 and TRBJ1-2; D remains unclear. The germline V gene encodes CDR1 SGHAT and CDR2 FQNNGV. This CDR3 contains 17 residues. The full variable domain, in which reference TRBV11-2 and TRBJ1-2 provide the parts outside the CDR3, is EAGVAQSPRYKIIEKRQSVAFWCNPISGHATLYWYQQILGQGPKLLIQFQNNGVVDDSQLPKDRFSAERLKGVDSTLKIQPAKLEDSAVYLCATSLDPIMALRYGYIFGSGTRLTVV.

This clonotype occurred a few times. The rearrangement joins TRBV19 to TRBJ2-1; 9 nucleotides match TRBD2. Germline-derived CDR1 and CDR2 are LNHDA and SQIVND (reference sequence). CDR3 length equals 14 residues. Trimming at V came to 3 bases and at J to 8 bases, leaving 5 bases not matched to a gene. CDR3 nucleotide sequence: TGTGCCAGTAGTATCGCTAGCGGGAAATATGAGCAGTTCTTC. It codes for CASSIASGKYEQFF.

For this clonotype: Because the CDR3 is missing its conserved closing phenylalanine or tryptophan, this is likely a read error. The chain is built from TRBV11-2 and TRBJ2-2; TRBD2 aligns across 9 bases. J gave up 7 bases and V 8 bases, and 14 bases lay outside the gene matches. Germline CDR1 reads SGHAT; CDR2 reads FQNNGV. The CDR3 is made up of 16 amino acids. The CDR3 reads CASCVSSGLAGGELFS. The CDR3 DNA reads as TGTGCCAGCTGCGTAAGCTCGGGACTAGCAGGCGGGGAGCTGTTTTCC.

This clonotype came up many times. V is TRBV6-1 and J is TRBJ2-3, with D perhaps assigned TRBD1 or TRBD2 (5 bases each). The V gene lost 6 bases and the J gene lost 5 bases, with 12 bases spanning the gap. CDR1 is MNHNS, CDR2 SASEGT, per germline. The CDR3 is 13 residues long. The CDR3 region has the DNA TGTGCCAGCAGGGGGGAATTAGTAGATACGCAGTATTTT. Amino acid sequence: CASRGELVDTQYF.

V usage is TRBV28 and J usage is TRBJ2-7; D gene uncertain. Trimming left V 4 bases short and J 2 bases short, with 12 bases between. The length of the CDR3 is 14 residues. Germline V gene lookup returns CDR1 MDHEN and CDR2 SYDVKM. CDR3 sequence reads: CASSSPSLPYEQYF. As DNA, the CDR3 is TGTGCCAGCAGTTCACCTAGTCTTCCCTACGAGCAGTACTTC.

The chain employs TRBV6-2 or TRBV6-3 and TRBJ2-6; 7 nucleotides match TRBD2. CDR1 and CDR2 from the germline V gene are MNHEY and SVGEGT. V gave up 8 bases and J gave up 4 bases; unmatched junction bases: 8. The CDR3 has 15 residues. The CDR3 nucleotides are TGTGCCAGCCGCATCGGGGGGTCCGGGGCCAACGTCCTGACTTTC. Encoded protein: CASRIGGSGANVLTF.

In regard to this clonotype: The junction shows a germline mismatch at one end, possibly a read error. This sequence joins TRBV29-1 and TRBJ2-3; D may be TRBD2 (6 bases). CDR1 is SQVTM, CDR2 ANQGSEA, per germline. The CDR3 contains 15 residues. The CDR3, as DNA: TGTAGCGTTGGAGGGCAGACCCTAGGCACAGATACGCAGTATTTT. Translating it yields CSVGGQTLGTDTQYF.

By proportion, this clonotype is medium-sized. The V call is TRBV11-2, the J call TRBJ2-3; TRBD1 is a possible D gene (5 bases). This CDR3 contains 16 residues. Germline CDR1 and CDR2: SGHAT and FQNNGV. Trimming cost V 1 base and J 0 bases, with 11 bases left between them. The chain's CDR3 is CASSLGGWLSTDTQYF. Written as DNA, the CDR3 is TGTGCCAGCAGCTTAGGGGGCTGGCTAAGCACAGATACGCAGTATTTT. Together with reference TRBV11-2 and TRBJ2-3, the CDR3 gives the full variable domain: EAGVAQSPRYKIIEKRQSVAFWCNPISGHATLYWYQQILGQGPKLLIQFQNNGVVDDSQLPKDRFSAERLKGVDSTLKIQPAKLEDSAVYLCASSLGGWLSTDTQYFGPGTRLTVL.

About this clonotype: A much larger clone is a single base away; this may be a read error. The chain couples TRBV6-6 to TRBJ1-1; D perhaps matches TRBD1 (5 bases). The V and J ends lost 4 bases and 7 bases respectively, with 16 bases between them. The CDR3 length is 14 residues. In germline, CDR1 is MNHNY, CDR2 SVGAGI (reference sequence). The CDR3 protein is CASSFHRRDSEAFF. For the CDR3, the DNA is TGTGCCAGCAGTTTTCATCGACGCGACAGTGAAGCTTTCTTT.

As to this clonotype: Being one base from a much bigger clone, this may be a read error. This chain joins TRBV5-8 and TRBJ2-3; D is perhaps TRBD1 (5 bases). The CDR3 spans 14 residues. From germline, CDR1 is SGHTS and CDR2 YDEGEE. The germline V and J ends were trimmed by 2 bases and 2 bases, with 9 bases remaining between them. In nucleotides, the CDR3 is TGTGCCAGCAGCTTCGGACATGCCACAGATACGCAGTATTTT. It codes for CASSFGHATDTQYF. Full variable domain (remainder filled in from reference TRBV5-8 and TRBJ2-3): EAGVTQSPTHLIKTRGQQATLRCSPISGHTSVYWYQQALGLGLQFLLWYDEGEERNRGNFPPRFSGRQFPNYSSELNVNALELEDSALYLCASSFGHATDTQYFGPGTRLTVL.